This entry features one TCR beta chain sequence. Profiling relied on immunoSEQ multiplex PCR, and the TCRdb table lists in-frame clones only, not all of them. The sample lists under 95,000 clones; around 95% were seen once. The record originates from a study of T cell changes during pregnancy in multiple sclerosis. Here the sequenced sample was peripheral blood, taken in the second trimester of pregnancy. This clonotype was obtained from a female donor in good health, enrolled as a control in a pregnancy study.

The CDR3 region has the DNA TGTGCCAGCAGCCCCTGGGGTGAGGGTACTGAAGCTTTCTTT. Protein product: CASSPWGEGTEAFF. The genes are TRBV6-5 and TRBJ1-1; D gene unclear. Looked up from germline, CDR1 is MNHEY and CDR2 is SVGAGI. This CDR3 region has 14 residues. V lost 6 bases, J lost 5 bases, and 16 bases lay in between.